This TCR beta chain is from a study of shared clonotypes between healthy human individuals. CD45RO-negative, CCR7-positively selected cells formed the naive CD8 fraction, excluding terminally differentiated effector memory CD45RA+ cells. Sequencing was performed with immunoSEQ multiplex PCR; in TCRdb, only in-frame clones are kept and a portion is missing. Altogether 2 million to 2.5 million clones are present, roughly 94% being singletons, with the ten largest covering around 1.1%. The CDR3 is 12 amino acids. The germline V gene encodes CDR1 MNHNY and CDR2 SVGAGI (reference sequence). V was trimmed by 6 bases and J by 2 bases, leaving 4 bases between them. Turning to this clone: This may be a read error: a much more frequent sequence differs by one nucleotide. Other DNA sequences from this sample encode an identical CDR3 as well.

This receptor was identified in a man aged 18 to 35 in good health. The rearrangement joins TRBV6-6 to TRBJ2-2; D unresolved. Sequencing input: naive CD8+ T cells sorted from blood. In DNA, the CDR3 is TGTGCCAGCAGCCTAAACACCGGGGAGCTGTTTTTT. Amino acid sequence: CASSLNTGELFF.